Below are 8 T cell receptor beta chains sequenced from a single sample in a study of cytomegalovirus exposure and HLA in healthy donors. A multiplex PCR was run with 60 Vbeta primers and 13 Jbeta primers. Generated by immunoSEQ multiplex PCR, the TCRdb table keeps only in-frame clones and is missing some. The table has approximately 170,000 clones, 65% to 85% seen once. The specimen sequenced was PBMCs. Every receptor here comes from a woman aged 18 to 35 in good health and CMV-seronegative.

The chain combines TRBV7-9 with TRBJ1-2; unclear D gene. The length of the CDR3 is 13 residues. CDR1 and CDR2 (germline): SEHNR, FQNEAQ (reference sequence). V was clipped by 7 bases and J by 11 bases, with 20 bases between them. CDR3 region: CASTYGITERYTF. In DNA form, the CDR3 reads TGTGCCAGCACATACGGGATTACGGAGCGGTACACCTTC.

With regard to this clone: Compared with germline, one end of the junction differs, possibly owing to a read error. This rearrangement joins TRBV7-9 to TRBJ2-7; 8 positions match TRBD1. The CDR3 loop spans 16 amino acids. Germline loops: CDR1 SEHNR, CDR2 FQNEAQ (reference sequence). CDR3 residues: CSSSPSTGVHSYEQYF. CDR3 nucleotides: TGTTCCAGCAGCCCCTCGACAGGGGTCCACTCCTACGAGCAGTACTTC.

This clone showed up just once. The chain recombines TRBV5-1 with TRBJ1-2; 8 bases line up with TRBD1. The CDR3 is made up of 14 amino acids. V shed 4 bases and J 2 bases; nucleotides not matched to a gene: 4. The germline gives CDR1 SGHRS, CDR2 YFSETQ. CDR3 sequence (DNA): TGCGCCAGCAGCGTTGGACAGGGCAACTATGGCTACACCTTC. Translating gives CASSVGQGNYGYTF.

The J gene is TRBJ1-1, the V gene TRBV9, with 8 bases identical to TRBD1. V was pared by 4 bases and J by 10 bases, with 3 bases of the junction left unmatched. The CDR3 extends over 11 amino acids. Germline CDR1 and CDR2: SGDLS and YYNGEE. The CDR3 loop is CASSPQGGAFF. The DNA of the CDR3 is TGTGCCAGCAGCCCACAGGGGGGAGCTTTCTTT.

This sequence joins TRBV14 and TRBJ1-1; D call uncertain. From germline, CDR1 is SGHDN and CDR2 FVKESK. V lost 5 bases and J 4 bases, leaving 11 bases between the germline ends. The CDR3 sequence is 13 residues long. This chain's CDR3 is CASSSRLSTEAFF. CDR3 sequence (DNA): TGTGCCAGCAGCTCGAGGTTGTCCACTGAAGCTTTCTTT.

The V and J genes are TRBV5-1 and TRBJ1-2; D gene ambiguous. Trimming pared 0 bases from V and 8 bases from J, leaving 17 bases between. Germline V lookup: CDR1 SGHRS, CDR2 YFSETQ. The CDR3 has 15 amino acids. The CDR3 is CASSLGAGGTNGYTF. The CDR3 DNA is TGCGCCAGCAGCTTGGGAGCGGGCGGAACAAACGGCTACACCTTC.

The V gene is TRBV15, the J gene TRBJ2-7, with 7 positions matching TRBD1. Losses at the gene ends were 5 bases for V and 4 bases for J; bases not matched to a gene: 2. This CDR3 spans 12 amino acids. Germline V gene data show CDR1 as LNHNV and CDR2 as YYDKDF (reference sequence). The CDR3 nucleotides are TGTGCCACCAGCCTCAGGGGGTACGAGCAGTACTTC. This translates into CATSLRGYEQYF.

V is TRBV11-2 and J is TRBJ2-3, with a tentative D call TRBD2 (6 bases). Germline V gene sequence: CDR1 SGHAT, CDR2 FQNNGV. Deletions cut 3 bases from V and 0 bases from J, with 10 bases between. CDR3 size: 15 residues. The DNA for the CDR3 is TGTGCCAGCAGCTTGGAACTAGCAAGCACAGATACGCAGTATTTT. It specifies CASSLELASTDTQYF.